The 13 T cell receptor beta chains in this list originate from one sample, sequenced in a study of response to subunit inactivated influenza vaccine. TCRdb re-derived calls from the RT-PCR reads in MiXCR, one entry per CDR3 protein. The sample gives 500,000 or so distinct CDR3 sequences, roughly 9.7% of which show up once; 12% is in the top ten. The sample here was PBMCs from blood, taken 45 days after vaccination. The receptor set was obtained from a man aged 50-60 years who received an inactivated influenza vaccine.

The sample holds many counts of this clonotype. This chain joins TRBV6-2 or TRBV6-3 and TRBJ2-7; D unclear. Trimming removed 2 bases at V and 7 bases at J, with 9 bases between. This CDR3 comprises 12 residues. Germline-derived CDR1 and CDR2 are MNHEY and SVGEGT. CDR3 sequence (DNA): TGTGCCAGCAGTTACGAGGACGGAGAGCAGTACTTC. Encoded protein: CASSYEDGEQYF.

This clonotype has a count of ten or more. The CDR3 loop reads CASRGLAGGQNEQFF. CDR3 nucleotide sequence: TGTGCCAGCAGGGGACTAGCGGGAGGGCAGAATGAGCAGTTCTTC. The chain recombines TRBV7-9 with TRBJ2-1; 16 nucleotides agree with TRBD2. The ends lost 6 bases at V and 7 bases at J; junction bases unmatched: 3. Germline lookup yields CDR1 SEHNR and CDR2 FQNEAQ (reference sequence). CDR3 length: 15 residues. The whole variable domain, filled in from reference TRBV7-9 and TRBJ2-1, reads DTGVSQNPRHKITKRGQNVTFRCDPISEHNRLYWYRQTLGQGPEFLTYFQNEAQLEKSRLLSDRFSAERPKGSFSTLEIQRTEQGDSAMYLCASRGLAGGQNEQFFGPGTRLTVL.

This clonotype was seen a handful of times. The genes are TRBV24-1 and TRBJ2-3; 15 bases are shared with TRBD2. There are 17 residues in the CDR3. Trimming cost V 3 bases and J 5 bases; bases outside gene matches: 5. Germline V gene sequence: CDR1 KGHDR, CDR2 SFDVKD. CDR3 loop: CATSDPGLAGGGDTQYF. Written as DNA, the CDR3 is TGTGCCACCAGTGATCCCGGACTAGCGGGAGGGGGAGATACGCAGTATTTT.

The chain couples TRBV20-1 to TRBJ2-5; TRBD2 aligns across 8 bases. The CDR3 covers 13 residues. CDR1 is DFQATT and CDR2 is SNEGSKA in the germline V gene (reference sequence). Trimming at V came to 6 bases and at J to 2 bases, leaving 5 bases not matched to a gene. The CDR3 sequence: CSALVAGQETQYF. The CDR3 DNA is TGCAGTGCCTTGGTAGCGGGACAAGAGACCCAGTACTTC.

The rearrangement links TRBV28 to TRBJ1-1; weak D call: TRBD1 (5 bases). The ends were cut back, 4 bases at V and 5 bases at J, with 14 bases in the middle. CDR1 MDHEN and CDR2 SYDVKM come from the germline V gene. The CDR3 is made up of 14 amino acids. CDR3 amino acids: CASSYAGGVTEAFF. In nucleotides, the CDR3 is TGTGCCAGCAGTTACGCAGGAGGGGTAACTGAAGCTTTCTTT.

This clonotype was seen once. V is TRBV13 and J is TRBJ2-1; 8 bases match TRBD1. Germline CDR1 PRHDT, CDR2 FYEKMQ (reference sequence). J lost 2 bases, V lost 1 base, and 13 bases had no gene match. The CDR3 runs to 19 residues. CDR3 amino acids: CASSLADRDRSPPYNEQFF. In nucleotides, the CDR3 is TGTGCCAGCAGCTTAGCGGACCGGGACAGGAGCCCACCCTACAATGAGCAGTTCTTC. The full variable domain, its missing parts supplied by reference TRBV13 and TRBJ2-1, is AAGVIQSPRHLIKEKRETATLKCYPIPRHDTVYWYQQGPGQDPQFLISFYEKMQSDKGSIPDRFSAQQFSDYHSELNMSSLELGDSALYFCASSLADRDRSPPYNEQFFGPGTRLTVL.

The genes are TRBV4-3 and TRBJ2-5; D is unresolved. Germline V lookup: CDR1 LGHNA, CDR2 YSLEER. The CDR3 length is 13 residues. Trimming removed 3 bases at V and 2 bases at J, with 7 bases between. This CDR3 reads CASSHGRQETQYF. The CDR3 DNA sequence: TGCGCCAGCAGCCACGGACGTCAAGAGACCCAGTACTTC.

The V call is TRBV12-3 or TRBV12-4, the J call TRBJ2-3, with no clear D. CDR3 length equals 11 residues. CDR3 nucleotides: TGTGTAACGTCCAGCACAGATACGCAGTATTTT. It specifies CVTSSTDTQYF.

CDR3 region: CASSEVGDLNSPLHF. The CDR3 coding sequence is TGTGCCAGCAGCGAAGTCGGGGACTTAAATTCACCCCTCCACTTT. The J gene is TRBJ1-6, the V gene TRBV7-2; perhaps TRBD1 as D (5 bases). Germline CDR1 SGHTA, CDR2 FQGNSA. The CDR3 spans 15 residues. Trimming pared 5 bases from V and 7 bases from J, leaving 15 bases between. The variable domain in full, completed from reference TRBV7-2 and TRBJ1-6, reads GAGVSQSPSNKVTEKGKDVELRCDPISGHTALYWYRQSLGQGLEFLIYFQGNSAPDKSGLPSDRFSAERTGGSVSTLTIQRTQQEDSAVYLCASSEVGDLNSPLHFGNGTRLTVT.

V and J are TRBV3-1 and TRBJ2-3, with 10 bases that match TRBD2. The CDR3 contains 17 residues. Trimming took 4 bases from V and 5 from J; bases not matched to a gene: 12. Germline V gives CDR1 LGHDT, CDR2 YNNKEL (reference sequence). The CDR3 DNA reads as TGTGCCAGCAGCCGTGGTGCAAGCGGGAGGGCCGGAGATACGCAGTATTTT. This gives the protein CASSRGASGRAGDTQYF.

This clonotype has ten or more counts. The V gene is TRBV11-1, the J gene TRBJ2-7, with D possibly TRBD2 on 6 matching bases. CDR1 and CDR2 from the germline V gene are SGHAT and FQDESV (reference sequence). V shed 4 bases and J shed 5 bases, with 30 bases lying between them. The CDR3 extends over 19 amino acids. The CDR3 DNA reads as TGTGCCAGCAGCTCCAGCTTGGGGGGTTACGGTGTAAGTCCCCACGAGCAGTACTTC. Amino acids: CASSSSLGGYGVSPHEQYF.

This clonotype appeared many times. This chain uses TRBV12-3 or TRBV12-4 with TRBJ1-1; the D is unclear. The CDR3 runs 15 residues. V lost 2 bases and J lost 0, with 10 bases in between. The CDR3 nucleotides read TGTGCCAGCAGTTTAATGGGATCGATGAACACTGAAGCTTTCTTT. It encodes CASSLMGSMNTEAFF.

This clonotype was found many times. The chain carries TRBV20-1 and TRBJ1-5; D not certain. From germline, CDR1 is DFQATT and CDR2 SNEGSKA (reference sequence). The CDR3 length is 12 residues. The V end lost 2 bases, the J end lost 2 bases, and 4 bases lay between the germline ends. The CDR3 loop reads CSARSGNQPQHF. CDR3 sequence (DNA): TGCAGTGCTAGATCCGGCAATCAGCCCCAGCATTTT.